A single TCR beta chain is shown here with its context. This specimen comes from a study of blood T cell repertoires in COVID-19. Across the study: The United States, Italy and Spain supplied acute and convalescent COVID-19 samples.

Each recovered donor of Cohort 3 presented with two negative PCRs, clearance, or symptom resolution. This CDR3 region has 14 residues. Germline CDR1 and CDR2: KGHSH and LQKENI. V lost 3 bases to trimming and J lost 4 bases; unmatched junction nucleotides: 3. Clones were read by immunoSEQ multiplex PCR, and TCRdb kept only the in-frame ones, dropping some. Of 210,000 or so clones detected, approximately 84% appear once; the ten largest clones hold around 1.8%. The clonotype comes from a man aged 55 to 69 who had recovered from COVID-19. Sample: PBMCs or T cells enriched from blood (not recorded which). V gene TRBV18 combines with J gene TRBJ2-1; 7 nucleotides match TRBD2. CDR3 residues: CASSPSGGYNEQFF. DNA for the CDR3: TGTGCCAGCTCACCGTCGGGGGGTTACAATGAGCAGTTCTTC.